The entry below gives a single T cell receptor beta chain sequence along with its context. Its target is unknown. The protocol was immunoSEQ multiplex PCR, while the TCRdb copy is restricted to in-frame clones and leaves out a portion. The sample holds about 51,000 clones; 65% to 85% are singletons and the top ten take about 2.2%. The record originates from a study of radiotherapy plus CTLA-4 blockade in lung cancer. Whole-study context: Among enrolled patients, over 15% responded and about 30% achieved disease control. Study-level findings and limits: In blood, tumor-derived TCR clones expanded after radiotherapy plus ipilimumab.

Germline V gene data show CDR1 as KGHSH and CDR2 as LQKENI. Trimming removed 8 bases at V and 8 bases at J, with 19 bases between. This CDR3 has 14 residues. Patients had chemo-refractory metastatic non-small-cell lung cancer and received focal radiation plus CTLA-4 blockade that used ipilimumab. The sequence was collected from a human donor with non-small cell lung cancer whose response to radiotherapy plus ipilimumab could not be evaluated. The chain recombines TRBV18 with TRBJ1-3; possibly TRBD1 for D (5 bases). Here the sequenced sample was peripheral blood, taken from a patient treated with radiotherapy plus ipilimumab. CDR3 protein: CASQETKSRDTIYF. CDR3 nucleotides: TGTGCCAGCCAGGAGACAAAATCCAGGGACACCATATATTTT.